This T cell receptor (beta chain) originates from a study of cytomegalovirus exposure and HLA in healthy donors. PCR amplification relied on 60 Vbeta primers (plus 13 Jbeta primers). Produced via immunoSEQ multiplex PCR; TCRdb's table is partial and in-frame only. Reported are 180,000 or so clones; the ten largest clones contain roughly 0.74%. Among the donors, all were healthy bone marrow donors. The CDR3 is 12 residues long. With 5 bases removed from V and 4 bases from J, the gap between germline ends came to 9 bases. Germline CDR1 is MDHEN and CDR2 is SYDVKM. The clonotype comes from a boy between 10 and 17 years old in good health and CMV-seronegative. The rearrangement uses TRBV28 and TRBJ2-7; D is uncertain. The specimen was PBMCs. The CDR3 nucleotides are TGTGCCAGCAGTCTTCAGTCGTACGAGCAGTACTTC. Amino acid sequence: CASSLQSYEQYF. Using reference TRBV28 and TRBJ2-7 for the parts outside the CDR3, the full variable domain is DVKVTQSSRYLVKRTGEKVFLECVQDMDHENMFWYRQDPGLGLRLIYFSYDVKMKEKGDIPEGYSVSREKKERFSLILESASTNQTSMYLCASSLQSYEQYFGPGTRLTVT.